The 26 T cell receptor beta chains below come from one sample, sequenced in a study of OX40 agonist ivuxolimab in advanced cancers. Data came from immunoSEQ multiplex PCR; TCRdb stores just in-frame clones and leaves some out. Counted here are roughly 64,000 clones, 85% to 90% occurring once; the ten biggest clones make up 13% to 15%. Sequencing was performed on CD4+ or CD8+ T cells sorted from blood, taken in a trial of the OX40 agonist ivuxolimab. The receptors come from an adult with an advanced solid tumor such as melanoma, head and neck, liver or kidney cancer.

This clone was found once. The sample carries other DNA sequences with the same CDR3. The chain links TRBV27 to TRBJ2-7; D ambiguous. Germline CDR1 reads MNHEY; CDR2 reads SMNVEV (reference sequence). CDR3 size: 13 residues. With 2 bases removed from V and 2 bases from J, the gap between germline ends came to 7 bases. The CDR3 spells CASSLGLAYEQYF. CDR3 DNA: TGTGCCAGCAGTTTAGGGTTAGCCTACGAGCAGTACTTC.

This rearrangement joins TRBV5-4 to TRBJ1-2, with a possible D match to TRBD1 (6 bases). Trimming left V 2 bases short and J 4 bases short, with 15 bases between. This CDR3 is 15 amino acids long. Germline V gives CDR1 SGHNT, CDR2 YYREEE (reference sequence). CDR3 sequence reads: CASSLAGVDAYGYTF. The DNA of the CDR3 is TGTGCCAGCAGCTTAGCAGGGGTCGATGCCTATGGCTACACCTTC.

J is TRBJ2-7 and V is TRBV6-1; D remains unclear. The CDR3 has 14 residues. Trimming removed 5 bases from V and 5 bases from J, with 16 bases in between. Germline loops: CDR1 MNHNS, CDR2 SASEGT. The CDR3 here is CASSPTTRAHEQYF. The CDR3 DNA reads as TGTGCCAGCAGTCCAACCACAAGGGCCCACGAGCAGTACTTC.

The chain joins TRBV7-9 to TRBJ2-5, with 9 bases aligning to TRBD2. This CDR3 has 15 residues. Germline CDR1 is SEHNR and CDR2 is FQNEAQ (reference sequence). Germline trimming cut 0 bases from V and 4 bases from J; bases unmatched to any gene: 3. The CDR3 region is CASSLARGGRETQYF. CDR3 bases: TGTGCCAGCAGCTTAGCGCGGGGGGGCCGAGAGACCCAGTACTTC.

The V and J genes are TRBV9 and TRBJ2-5; TRBD1 or TRBD2 may be the D gene (6 bases each). Germline V CDR1 and CDR2: SGDLS, YYNGEE. V lost 5 bases to trimming and J lost 2 bases, with 19 bases between them. There are 16 residues in the CDR3. In DNA form, the CDR3 reads TGTGCCAGCAGTGAGCGGTGGGGGGCCGTTCAAGAGACCCAGTACTTC. Encoded protein: CASSERWGAVQETQYF. The full variable domain, rest sourced from reference TRBV9 and TRBJ2-5, is DSGVTQTPKHLITATGQRVTLRCSPRSGDLSVYWYQQSLDQGLQFLIQYYNGEERAKGNILERFSAQQFPDLHSELNLSSLELGDSALYFCASSERWGAVQETQYFGPGTRLLVL.

This chain joins TRBV30 and TRBJ1-5; no reliable D call. Between the trimmed V and J ends, which lost 5 bases and 0 bases, there was a span of 5 bases. CDR1 is GTSNPN, CDR2 SVGIG, per germline (reference sequence). The CDR3 covers 12 residues. CDR3 loop: CAWGYSNQPQHF. The CDR3 DNA reads as TGTGCCTGGGGTTATAGCAATCAGCCCCAGCATTTT.

The rearrangement joins TRBV27 to TRBJ2-7, with D tentatively TRBD2 (6 bases). CDR1 is MNHEY and CDR2 is SMNVEV in the germline V gene (reference sequence). With 5 bases removed from V and 1 base from J, the gap between germline ends came to 15 bases. This CDR3 region has 15 residues. The CDR3 nucleotides read TGTGCCAGCAGTCCTTGGACCGGGACTTCCTACGAGCAGTACTTC. This encodes CASSPWTGTSYEQYF.

The chain uses TRBV28 and TRBJ1-5, with TRBD1 as a possible D gene (5 bases). Trimming took 6 bases from V and 6 from J, leaving 15 bases between them. CDR3 length: 14 amino acids. The V gene's germline CDR1 is MDHEN and CDR2 SYDVKM. This CDR3 reads CASRPRQNIQPQHF. The CDR3 region has the DNA TGTGCCAGCAGACCCCGACAGAACATTCAGCCCCAGCATTTT.

This clone has a handful of counts. This rearrangement joins TRBV19 to TRBJ1-5, with D perhaps TRBD1 (5 bases). The V and J ends lost 9 bases and 7 bases respectively, with 13 bases between them. The CDR3 has 12 residues. Germline V CDR1 and CDR2: LNHDA, SQIVND (reference sequence). The CDR3 region has the DNA TGTGCCAGCAGACAGTTTGGGCAGCCCCAGCATTTT. Translating it yields CASRQFGQPQHF.

A remark on this clone: The identical CDR3 is also encoded by other nucleotide sequences in the sample. The V and J genes are TRBV19 and TRBJ1-5; possibly TRBD1 for D (6 bases). The germline V gene encodes CDR1 LNHDA and CDR2 SQIVND (reference sequence). The V end was cut by 6 bases, the J end by 3 bases, with 9 bases between. The CDR3 is made up of 13 amino acids. The CDR3 sequence: CASRDSLNQPQHF. In nucleotides, the CDR3 is TGTGCCAGTAGGGACAGTCTCAATCAGCCCCAGCATTTT.

This clone was picked up a small number of times. The CDR3 bases are TGCGCCAGCAGTGACGGGATGGGCGGGGAGCTGTTTTTT. Translation: CASSDGMGGELFF. The genes are TRBV10-1 and TRBJ2-2, with D maybe TRBD2 (5 bases). V dropped 3 bases and J dropped 7 bases, with 9 bases sitting between them. Germline CDR1 is WNHNN and CDR2 is SYGVQD (reference sequence). The CDR3 covers 13 residues.

The chain links TRBV5-1 to TRBJ1-1, with TRBD1 as a possible D gene (5 bases). V lost 3 bases, J lost 0 bases, and 6 bases lay in between. The CDR3 length is 13 residues. Looked up from germline, CDR1 is SGHRS and CDR2 is YFSETQ. The CDR3 loop reads CASSWDLNTEAFF. The DNA of the CDR3 is TGCGCCAGCAGCTGGGACTTGAACACTGAAGCTTTCTTT.

The chain combines TRBV7-8 with TRBJ1-1; weak D call: TRBD1 (5 bases). The CDR3 has 12 amino acids. CDR1 and CDR2 (germline): SGHVS, FQNEAQ. V was trimmed by 4 bases and J by 6 bases, leaving 9 bases between them. CDR3 nucleotides: TGTGCCAGCAGCTGGGGCGCGCCTGAAGCTTTCTTT. Amino acid sequence: CASSWGAPEAFF. Full variable domain (rest looked up from reference TRBV7-8 and TRBJ1-1): GAGVSQSPRYKVAKRGQDVALRCDPISGHVSLFWYQQALGQGPEFLTYFQNEAQLDKSGLPSDRFFAERPEGSVSTLKIQRTQQEDSAVYLCASSWGAPEAFFGQGTRLTVV.

The chain employs TRBV27 and TRBJ2-5; D ambiguous. Germline loops: CDR1 MNHEY, CDR2 SMNVEV (reference sequence). The V end lost 3 bases, the J end lost 5 bases, and 7 bases lay between the germline ends. The CDR3 has 12 amino acids. This chain's CDR3 is CASSFVGETQYF. DNA for the CDR3: TGTGCCAGCAGTTTTGTTGGGGAGACCCAGTACTTC.

This chain connects TRBV13 to TRBJ2-3; 11 bases fit TRBD2. This CDR3 has 16 amino acids. J gave up 2 bases and V 2 bases, and 3 bases lay outside the gene matches. The germline CDR1 and CDR2 sequences are PRHDT and FYEKMQ (reference sequence). Written as DNA, the CDR3 is TGTGCCAGCAGCTTACTAGCGGGGGGAGACACAGATACGCAGTATTTT. This sequence encodes CASSLLAGGDTDTQYF.

This chain joins TRBV27 and TRBJ2-7; no definite D call. The CDR3 sequence is 14 residues long. Germline loops: CDR1 MNHEY, CDR2 SMNVEV (reference sequence). With 2 bases removed from V and 0 bases from J, the gap between germline ends came to 8 bases. CDR3 sequence: CASSLVSYSYEQYF. CDR3 sequence (DNA): TGTGCCAGCAGTTTAGTCAGTTACTCCTACGAGCAGTACTTC.

The rearrangement uses TRBV5-1 and TRBJ2-1; TRBD2 is a possible D gene (5 bases). Germline CDR1 SGHRS, CDR2 YFSETQ. The V gene lost 3 bases and the J gene lost 7 bases, with 8 bases spanning the gap. This CDR3 has 12 amino acids. The CDR3 sequence is CASSSGLNEQFF. The CDR3 nucleotides are TGCGCCAGCAGCTCAGGACTTAATGAGCAGTTCTTC.

In this sample, this clone turned up once. The V and J genes are TRBV19 and TRBJ1-5, with D possibly TRBD1 on 5 matching bases. The CDR3 runs 14 residues. Between the trimmed V and J ends, which lost 7 bases and 1 base, there was a span of 11 bases. The germline V gene encodes CDR1 LNHDA and CDR2 SQIVND (reference sequence). The CDR3, as DNA: TGTGCCAGTAAGGCTCAGGGAAGCAATCAGCCCCAGCATTTT. Amino acids: CASKAQGSNQPQHF.

The V call is TRBV28, the J call TRBJ2-3; D ambiguous. Germline CDR1 reads MDHEN; CDR2 reads SYDVKM. The V and J ends lost 6 bases and 6 bases respectively, with 7 bases between them. The CDR3 contains 11 residues. Here the CDR3 reads CASSYIDTQYF. DNA of the CDR3: TGTGCCAGCAGCTATATCGATACGCAGTATTTT.

V usage is TRBV7-8 and J usage is TRBJ2-1; D possibly uses TRBD1 or TRBD2 (6 bases each). Germline V gives CDR1 SGHVS, CDR2 FQNEAQ. The V and J ends lost 5 bases and 10 bases respectively, with 21 bases between them. The CDR3 contains 15 residues. The CDR3 is CASSPFRGGGSEQFF. CDR3 DNA sequence: TGTGCCAGCAGCCCTTTCAGAGGGGGAGGATCCGAGCAGTTCTTC.

This clone has at least ten counts. J is TRBJ1-5 and V is TRBV6-6; D possibly corresponds to TRBD1 (6 bases). Deletions cut 5 bases from V and 3 bases from J, with 14 bases between. Germline V gene sequence: CDR1 MNHNY, CDR2 SVGAGI (reference sequence). The CDR3 contains 15 residues. CDR3 loop: CASSPDSRNNQPQHF. The CDR3 coding sequence is TGTGCCAGCAGTCCGGACAGCCGGAACAATCAGCCCCAGCATTTT.

V is TRBV11-2 and J is TRBJ2-7, with D perhaps TRBD1 (6 bases). Trimming left V 3 bases short and J 2 bases short, with 8 bases between. The germline CDR1 and CDR2 sequences are SGHAT and FQNNGV. The CDR3 contains 13 residues. CDR3 amino acids: CASSFTGTYEQYF. The CDR3 nucleotides read TGTGCCAGCAGCTTCACAGGGACCTACGAGCAGTACTTC. Looking up the rest from reference TRBV11-2 and TRBJ2-7 gives the full variable domain: EAGVAQSPRYKIIEKRQSVAFWCNPISGHATLYWYQQILGQGPKLLIQFQNNGVVDDSQLPKDRFSAERLKGVDSTLKIQPAKLEDSAVYLCASSFTGTYEQYFGPGTRLTVT.

This rearrangement joins TRBV30 to TRBJ1-1; D may be TRBD1 (6 bases). This CDR3 is built from 12 residues. The germline V gene has CDR1 GTSNPN and CDR2 SVGIG (reference sequence). The V gene lost 2 bases and the J gene lost 10 bases, with 14 bases spanning the gap. The CDR3, as DNA: TGTGCCTGGAGTTCACAGGGCCCCGGAGCTTTCTTT. This gives the protein CAWSSQGPGAFF.

This chain joins TRBV7-9 and TRBJ1-1; D unresolved. The CDR3 covers 12 residues. Trimming pared 4 bases from V and 3 bases from J, leaving 6 bases between. CDR1 SEHNR and CDR2 FQNEAQ come from the germline V gene (reference sequence). The CDR3 loop reads CASSSRDTEAFF. The CDR3 DNA sequence: TGTGCCAGCAGCTCCCGGGACACTGAAGCTTTCTTT.

The chain employs TRBV2 and TRBJ1-5; D is possibly TRBD1 (5 bases). Germline-derived CDR1 and CDR2 are SNHLY and FYNNEI. The CDR3 loop spans 14 amino acids. V lost 3 bases, J lost 7 bases, and 13 bases lay in between. The CDR3 spells CASSDGGGGQPQHF. The CDR3 DNA follows: TGTGCCAGCAGTGATGGGGGAGGCGGGCAGCCCCAGCATTTT.

The genes are TRBV7-9 and TRBJ2-2; 7 bases are a match to TRBD1. Germline V gene data show CDR1 as SEHNR and CDR2 as FQNEAQ (reference sequence). This CDR3 comprises 18 residues. Trimming removed 0 bases from V and 0 bases from J; junction bases left unmatched: 7. The CDR3 DNA reads as TGTGCCAGCAGCTTAGCGGACGGGACAGAAGCGAACACCGGGGAGCTGTTTTTT. It translates to CASSLADGTEANTGELFF.